The 26 T cell receptor beta chains given below trace back to one sample, sequenced in a study of T cells in tuberculosis. This table comes from immunoSEQ multiplex PCR, and its TCRdb copy is limited to in-frame clones, with some not included. The sample includes more than 20,000 clones, around 82% of them seen just once. Time point defined: new active TB diagnosis, blood taken before or within 7 days of starting treatment. The sample here was PBMCs, taken at tuberculosis diagnosis. Receptors originate from an adult with tuberculosis.

The genes are TRBV5-1 and TRBJ2-1, with 7 bases that match TRBD2. Germline V lookup: CDR1 SGHRS, CDR2 YFSETQ. V gave up 2 bases and J gave up 4 bases; unmatched junction bases: 6. The length of the CDR3 is 15 residues. The CDR3 spells CASSFQLAFYNEQFF. The CDR3 nucleotides read TGCGCCAGCAGCTTTCAACTAGCGTTTTACAATGAGCAGTTCTTC.

The rearrangement uses TRBV5-1 and TRBJ2-5, with TRBD2 identical over 7 bases. Germline-derived CDR1 and CDR2 are SGHRS and YFSETQ. The CDR3 has 15 amino acids. The J segment lost 5 bases and the V segment lost 4 bases, leaving 11 bases of the junction unmatched. The CDR3 bases are TGCGCCAGCAGCCCAGGTCTGCTCGGGGGGGAGACCCAGTACTTC. As protein: CASSPGLLGGETQYF.

This clone was counted a few times. This chain connects TRBV9 to TRBJ2-1; the match to TRBD1 covers 8 bases. After removal of 4 bases from V and 3 bases from J, the junction contained 6 bases not matched to a gene. The CDR3 has 15 amino acids. In germline, CDR1 is SGDLS, CDR2 YYNGEE. The CDR3 sequence is CASSPRQGYYNEQFF. For the CDR3, the DNA is TGTGCCAGCAGCCCCAGACAGGGGTACTACAATGAGCAGTTCTTC.

The gene calls are TRBV7-9 and TRBJ2-2, with a tentative D call TRBD1 (6 bases). Per germline, CDR1 SEHNR and CDR2 FQNEAQ (reference sequence). The CDR3 has 15 residues. The V and J ends lost 5 bases and 4 bases respectively, with 14 bases between them. In nucleotides, the CDR3 is TGTGCCAGCAGCGTCGGACAGACGCCCACCGGGGAGCTGTTTTTT. Protein product: CASSVGQTPTGELFF.

The chain combines TRBV28 with TRBJ2-2, with 8 bases matching TRBD2. Per the germline V gene, CDR1 is MDHEN and CDR2 is SYDVKM. The CDR3 has 14 residues. Trimming took 2 bases from V and 5 from J; bases not matched to a gene: 1. The CDR3 loop is CASSLIAGTGELFF. CDR3 DNA: TGTGCCAGCAGTTTAATAGCGGGGACCGGGGAGCTGTTTTTT. The full variable domain, with the rest looked up from reference TRBV28 and TRBJ2-2, is DVKVTQSSRYLVKRTGEKVFLECVQDMDHENMFWYRQDPGLGLRLIYFSYDVKMKEKGDIPEGYSVSREKKERFSLILESASTNQTSMYLCASSLIAGTGELFFGEGSRLTVL.

This clone has a single count. This chain uses TRBV28 with TRBJ2-2; TRBD1 aligns across 9 bases. V lost 5 bases and J lost 8; bases outside the gene matches: 12. This CDR3 contains 16 residues. CDR1 and CDR2 from the germline V gene are MDHEN and SYDVKM. The CDR3 DNA is TGTGCCAGCAGTCCCCTCGACAGGGGGGCGCAAGGGGAGCTGTTTTTT. It is translated as CASSPLDRGAQGELFF.

This chain links TRBV28 with TRBJ2-1, with 8 bases matching TRBD1. Per germline, CDR1 MDHEN and CDR2 SYDVKM. The junction had 8 bases not matched to a gene; V was cut back by 5 bases and J by 5 bases. The CDR3 has 15 residues. The CDR3: CASSPRQGKDNEQFF. DNA for the CDR3: TGTGCCAGCAGTCCACGACAGGGGAAGGACAATGAGCAGTTCTTC.

V gene TRBV7-2 combines with J gene TRBJ1-1; TRBD1 matches 8 bases. With 6 bases clipped from V and 0 bases from J, the junction kept 6 bases outside the gene matches. There are 15 residues in the CDR3. Germline V CDR1 and CDR2: SGHTA, FQGNSA. CDR3 region: CASRLGQAMNTEAFF. The CDR3 DNA reads TGTGCCAGCAGATTGGGACAGGCAATGAACACTGAAGCTTTCTTT.

The CDR3: CASVTRGAGNEQFF. For the CDR3, the DNA is TGCGCCAGCGTGACCCGAGGGGCGGGGAATGAGCAGTTCTTC. This sequence joins TRBV23-1 and TRBJ2-1; D might be TRBD2 (6 bases). TRBV23-1 is recorded as an ORF, its role being uncertain. Trimming left V 8 bases short and J 7 bases short, with 18 bases between. The CDR3 spans 14 residues.

The rearrangement uses TRBV27 and TRBJ2-7; weak D call: TRBD1 (5 bases). V was shortened by 6 bases and J by 3 bases, with 12 bases between the two germline ends. CDR1 is MNHEY and CDR2 is SMNVEV in the germline V gene (reference sequence). The CDR3 is made up of 13 amino acids. The CDR3, as DNA: TGTGCCAGCAGGAACTCAGGGTTCTACGAGCAGTACTTC. It is translated as CASRNSGFYEQYF.

The V and J genes are TRBV21-1 and TRBJ1-1. TRBV21-1 is deemed a pseudogene. There are 14 residues in the CDR3. The CDR3 reads CASREDRPNTEAFF. CDR3 sequence (DNA): TGTGCCAGCAGGGAGGACCGTCCGAACACTGAAGCTTTCTTT.

V and J are TRBV7-2 and TRBJ1-2; D unresolved. Trimming took 1 base from V and 4 from J, leaving 13 bases between them. Germline CDR1 is SGHTA and CDR2 is FQGNSA. This CDR3 region has 15 residues. The CDR3 is CASSLDLAVAYGYTF. DNA of the CDR3: TGTGCCAGCAGCTTAGATTTGGCGGTGGCCTATGGCTACACCTTC.

This chain joins TRBV28 and TRBJ2-1; 10 nucleotides align to TRBD2. The CDR3 length is 16 residues. Trimming removed 5 bases from V and 4 bases from J; junction bases left unmatched: 8. Germline V gives CDR1 MDHEN, CDR2 SYDVKM. The CDR3 coding sequence is TGTGCCAGCAGTAAAGGAGCGGGAGGGTCGTACAATGAGCAGTTCTTC. Protein product: CASSKGAGGSYNEQFF.

This chain uses TRBV30 with TRBJ2-1, with 12 bases identical to TRBD2. Germline CDR1 and CDR2: GTSNPN and SVGIG (reference sequence). With 4 bases clipped from V and 7 bases from J, the junction kept 5 bases outside the gene matches. This CDR3 has 14 residues. The CDR3 spells CAWTLAGGLNEQFF. CDR3 coding DNA: TGTGCCTGGACCCTAGCGGGAGGGTTAAATGAGCAGTTCTTC.

The chain couples TRBV19 to TRBJ1-2; D perhaps matches TRBD1 (5 bases). The CDR3 loop spans 13 amino acids. Trimming shortened V by 4 bases and J by 2 bases, and 8 bases separated the two germline ends. Germline values: CDR1 LNHDA, CDR2 SQIVND (reference sequence). In nucleotides, the CDR3 is TGTGCCAGTAGTAAACAGGTGAACTATGGCTACACCTTC. Residues: CASSKQVNYGYTF.

V and J are TRBV6-5 and TRBJ1-1; the D is unclear. This CDR3 contains 11 residues. Trimming removed 10 bases from V and 3 bases from J, with 9 bases in between. The V gene's germline CDR1 is MNHEY and CDR2 SVGAGI. CDR3 DNA sequence: TGTGCCACCATCCGGGACACTGAAGCTTTCTTT. Protein: CATIRDTEAFF.

In this sample, this clone turned up once. V and J are TRBV5-1 and TRBJ2-1, with TRBD2 matching over 13 bases. After removal of 2 bases from V and 0 bases from J, the junction contained 14 bases not matched to a gene. CDR1 is SGHRS and CDR2 is YFSETQ in the germline V gene. CDR3 length equals 21 residues. The DNA for the CDR3 is TGCGCCAGCAGCTTCCCAGTGAAGGGACGGACTAGCGGGAGCTCCTACAATGAGCAGTTCTTC. It encodes CASSFPVKGRTSGSSYNEQFF.

This chain uses TRBV15 with TRBJ2-5; D remains unclear. Per the germline V gene, CDR1 is LNHNV and CDR2 is YYDKDF (reference sequence). The CDR3 runs to 14 residues. Between the trimmed V and J ends, which lost 4 bases and 2 bases, there was a span of 11 bases. The CDR3 region is CATSKTSQQETQYF. The CDR3 nucleotides read TGTGCCACCAGCAAAACGAGCCAACAAGAGACCCAGTACTTC.

CDR3 sequence reads: CASRTGTIHEQFF. The CDR3 DNA reads TGTGCCAGCAGAACCGGGACTATCCATGAGCAGTTCTTC. This rearrangement joins TRBV25-1 to TRBJ2-1; the match to TRBD2 covers 7 bases. The germline CDR1 and CDR2 sequences are MGHDK and SYGVNS. The trim removed 6 bases at V and 8 bases at J, leaving 7 bases unmatched. This CDR3 is built from 13 residues.

The chain combines TRBV11-2 with TRBJ1-5, with a tentative D call TRBD1 (5 bases). The CDR3 has 15 residues. V was trimmed by 3 bases and J by 3 bases, leaving 12 bases between them. The germline V gene encodes CDR1 SGHAT and CDR2 FQNNGV. CDR3 DNA: TGTGCCAGCAGCTTTGACAGTAGCTTCAATCAGCCCCAGCATTTT. Translation gives CASSFDSSFNQPQHF.

V gene TRBV6-1 combines with J gene TRBJ2-7; TRBD1 is a possible D gene (6 bases). Trimming removed 4 bases at V and 4 bases at J, with 14 bases between. Germline V gene lookup returns CDR1 MNHNS and CDR2 SASEGT. The CDR3 length is 14 residues. CDR3 DNA: TGTGCCAGCAGTGTTGACAGGCTGGTTTACGAGCAGTACTTC. Its translation is CASSVDRLVYEQYF.

The chain combines TRBV9 with TRBJ2-3; possibly TRBD2 for D (6 bases). The V end lost 5 bases, the J end lost 3 bases, and 16 bases lay between the germline ends. The CDR3 consists of 15 residues. In germline, CDR1 is SGDLS, CDR2 YYNGEE. The DNA for the CDR3 is TGTGCCAGCAGTCTCGGGAGACCCGGGACAGATACGCAGTATTTT. Protein sequence: CASSLGRPGTDTQYF. The variable domain in full, with the rest retrieved from reference TRBV9 and TRBJ2-3, is DSGVTQTPKHLITATGQRVTLRCSPRSGDLSVYWYQQSLDQGLQFLIQYYNGEERAKGNILERFSAQQFPDLHSELNLSSLELGDSALYFCASSLGRPGTDTQYFGPGTRLTVL.

The rearrangement joins TRBV29-1 to TRBJ1-2; TRBD1 aligns across 11 bases. Trimming at V came to 8 bases and at J to 8 bases, leaving 7 bases not matched to a gene. Per germline, CDR1 SQVTM and CDR2 ANQGSEA. The CDR3 length is 12 residues. Here the CDR3 DNA reads TGCAGCACCGGACAGGGGGCCGGGGGCTACACCTTC. Amino acid sequence: CSTGQGAGGYTF.

The rearrangement links TRBV28 to TRBJ1-5, with D perhaps TRBD1 (5 bases). The CDR3 extends over 18 amino acids. Trimming pared 7 bases from V and 3 bases from J, leaving 25 bases between. Looked up from germline, CDR1 is MDHEN and CDR2 is SYDVKM. The CDR3 region has the DNA TGTGCCAGCATCACTCTCGTACGGGGGGAACGATCCAATCAGCCCCAGCATTTT. Translated: CASITLVRGERSNQPQHF. Drawing the rest from reference TRBV28 and TRBJ1-5, the complete variable domain is DVKVTQSSRYLVKRTGEKVFLECVQDMDHENMFWYRQDPGLGLRLIYFSYDVKMKEKGDIPEGYSVSREKKERFSLILESASTNQTSMYLCASITLVRGERSNQPQHFGDGTRLSIL.

The genes are TRBV7-2 and TRBJ2-2; a weak D match, TRBD1 (6 bases). From germline, CDR1 is SGHTA and CDR2 FQGNSA. The CDR3 length is 18 residues. Trimming cost V 3 bases and J 1 base, with 18 bases left between them. CDR3 sequence (DNA): TGTGCCAGCAGCTTTCCCCCCCAGGGGTGGGGGAACACCGGGGAGCTGTTTTTT. Protein sequence: CASSFPPQGWGNTGELFF.

The chain combines TRBV28 with TRBJ1-6, with D maybe TRBD1 (5 bases). This CDR3 has 18 residues. Germline V gives CDR1 MDHEN, CDR2 SYDVKM. The germline V and J ends were trimmed by 3 bases and 2 bases, with 17 bases remaining between them. CDR3 region: CASSFRVGLAPYNSPLHF. Here the CDR3 DNA reads TGTGCCAGCAGTTTCAGGGTGGGACTGGCCCCCTATAATTCACCCCTCCACTTT.